Each of the 14 T cell receptor beta chains below was sequenced from the same sample in a study of multiple sclerosis patients with progressive multifocal leukoencephalopathy. Repertoires were generated with immunoSEQ multiplex PCR, while TCRdb's copy carries only in-frame clones and drops some. The sample gives tens of thousands of clones, 85% to 90% of which show up once; around 12% is in the top ten. Stated time point: time of PML onset. The sample in question was PBMCs, obtained from a patient treated with natalizumab. The receptors were sampled from a woman in her 30s with progressive multifocal leukoencephalopathy.

The chain employs TRBV6-1 and TRBJ2-3; 11 bases are a match to TRBD2. CDR1 and CDR2 (germline): MNHNS, SASEGT. The trim removed 4 bases at V and 4 bases at J, leaving 10 bases unmatched. The CDR3 has 17 residues. CDR3 protein: CASSGGLAGWKADTQYF. The CDR3 DNA reads as TGTGCCAGCAGTGGCGGACTAGCGGGCTGGAAGGCAGATACGCAGTATTTT.

The V and J genes are TRBV7-2 and TRBJ2-5, with D possibly matching TRBD2 (5 bases). The ends were cut back, 1 base at V and 5 bases at J, with 14 bases in the middle. The CDR3 loop spans 15 amino acids. CDR1 is SGHTA, CDR2 FQGNSA, per germline. This CDR3 is CASSLVRTGSETQYF. The CDR3 region has the DNA TGTGCCAGCAGCTTAGTGAGAACGGGATCGGAGACCCAGTACTTC.

This clone was observed a handful of times. This chain links TRBV6-1 with TRBJ2-5; no reliable D call. The germline CDR1 and CDR2 sequences are MNHNS and SASEGT. Trimming shortened V by 2 bases and J by 5 bases, and 18 bases separated the two germline ends. There are 16 residues in the CDR3. The CDR3 loop is CASSELNLEGQETQYF. The CDR3 DNA reads TGTGCCAGCAGTGAATTAAACTTGGAAGGTCAGGAGACCCAGTACTTC.

The gene calls are TRBV4-1 and TRBJ1-2; a weak D match, TRBD1 (6 bases). Germline loops: CDR1 MGHRA, CDR2 YSYEKL. The CDR3 spans 15 residues. Between the trimmed V and J ends, which lost 0 bases and 4 bases, there was a span of 12 bases. CDR3 sequence (DNA): TGCGCCAGCAGCCAAGATCAGCAGGGGAGCTATGGCTACACCTTC. The encoded protein is CASSQDQQGSYGYTF.

This chain links TRBV15 with TRBJ1-2; D call uncertain. Trimming took 5 bases from V and 4 from J, leaving 20 bases between them. CDR3 length: 16 residues. The V gene's germline CDR1 is LNHNV and CDR2 YYDKDF (reference sequence). CDR3 in DNA: TGTGCCACCAGCGGAACCTCGGTGGCTCTAGGCTATGGCTACACCTTC. It translates to CATSGTSVALGYGYTF.

This chain connects TRBV5-1 to TRBJ2-6, with unresolved D. Trimming removed 4 bases from V and 4 bases from J, with 9 bases in between. This CDR3 contains 14 residues. Germline values: CDR1 SGHRS, CDR2 YFSETQ. CDR3 amino acids: CASSPPSGANVLTF. For the CDR3, the DNA is TGCGCCAGCAGCCCGCCATCGGGGGCCAACGTCCTGACTTTC.

The chain carries TRBV28 and TRBJ2-5; either TRBD1 or TRBD2 may supply D (6 bases each). V was pared by 3 bases and J by 5 bases, with 13 bases between. The germline gives CDR1 MDHEN, CDR2 SYDVKM. This CDR3 contains 14 residues. CDR3 loop: CASSFGGPGETQYF. The DNA for the CDR3 is TGTGCCAGCAGTTTTGGGGGGCCCGGGGAGACCCAGTACTTC. The full variable domain, completed using reference TRBV28 and TRBJ2-5, is DVKVTQSSRYLVKRTGEKVFLECVQDMDHENMFWYRQDPGLGLRLIYFSYDVKMKEKGDIPEGYSVSREKKERFSLILESASTNQTSMYLCASSFGGPGETQYFGPGTRLLVL.

The rearrangement links TRBV27 to TRBJ1-3; D unclear. Germline values: CDR1 MNHEY, CDR2 SMNVEV (reference sequence). The CDR3 has 16 residues. V shed 0 bases and J shed 0 bases, with 9 bases lying between them. CDR3: CASSLSLQASGNTIYF. DNA of the CDR3: TGTGCCAGCAGTTTATCACTTCAAGCCTCTGGAAACACCATATATTTT.

The rearrangement joins TRBV5-1 to TRBJ2-1; 9 bases are a match to TRBD2. This CDR3 has 15 residues. The germline CDR1 and CDR2 sequences are SGHRS and YFSETQ. Trimming took 3 bases from V and 7 from J; bases not matched to a gene: 8. In DNA, the CDR3 is TGCGCCAGCAGCTCCCTCGGGGCGGGAGGGAATGAGCAGTTCTTC. It encodes CASSSLGAGGNEQFF.

This sequence joins TRBV6-1 and TRBJ1-4, with D possibly TRBD1 on 6 matching bases. The CDR3 is 14 amino acids. In germline, CDR1 is MNHNS, CDR2 SASEGT. The V end lost 0 bases, the J end lost 7 bases, and 9 bases lay between the germline ends. The CDR3 region has the DNA TGTGCCAGCAGTGAAGCAGGGGGTTTTGAAAAACTGTTTTTT. Encoded protein: CASSEAGGFEKLFF.

V usage is TRBV21-1 and J usage is TRBJ2-5; the D call TRBD1 from the table was never checked on the DNA. TRBV21-1 is designated a pseudogene. CDR3 size: 12 residues. In nucleotides, the CDR3 is TGTGCCAGCCACAGGGACGGGGAGACCCAGTACTTC. Translation: CASHRDGETQYF.

The V gene is TRBV27, the J gene TRBJ1-1, with D maybe TRBD1 (6 bases). There are 13 residues in the CDR3. Trimming took 5 bases from V and 4 from J, leaving 11 bases between them. Germline V gene lookup returns CDR1 MNHEY and CDR2 SMNVEV (reference sequence). The CDR3 loop is CASSTRTATEAFF. For the CDR3, the DNA is TGTGCCAGCAGTACAAGGACAGCCACTGAAGCTTTCTTT.

The rearrangement uses TRBV27 and TRBJ1-5, with D possibly being TRBD1 (5 bases). The CDR3 has 14 amino acids. The V gene's germline CDR1 is MNHEY and CDR2 SMNVEV (reference sequence). The V end was cut by 4 bases, the J end by 4 bases, with 11 bases between. Here the CDR3 reads CASSSPSGNQPQHF. CDR3 sequence (DNA): TGTGCCAGCAGTTCGCCCTCAGGGAATCAGCCCCAGCATTTT.

The chain has TRBV7-2 and TRBJ2-5; 9 positions agree with TRBD2. V shed 5 bases and J 6 bases; nucleotides not matched to a gene: 10. Per germline, CDR1 SGHTA and CDR2 FQGNSA. The CDR3 length is 15 residues. The CDR3 nucleotides are TGTGCCAGCAGCCCCCCTGCGGGGGGGCAGCAGACCCAGTACTTC. Its translation is CASSPPAGGQQTQYF.